This T cell receptor beta chain was recorded in a study of Ad26.COV2.S vaccination and SARS-CoV-2 variants. Study-wide background: Participants got Ad26.COV2.S intramuscularly, once or twice 56 days apart.

Treatment denoted: around 19 received Ad26.COV2.S at low or high dose, single or two shots; roughly five received placebo; per-sample allocation not given. Repertoires come from day 63 after the first vaccine or placebo injection. What was given as vaccine was an Ad26 vector encoding Wuhan-strain SARS-CoV-2 spike. This CDR3 has 15 amino acids. The V gene's germline CDR1 is LGHNT and CDR2 FRNRAP. The V segment lost 7 bases and the J segment 5 bases; nucleotides outside the gene matches: 9. TCRdb keeps only in-frame clones here, not all; method: immunoSEQ multiplex PCR. The table records about 680,000 clones, roughly 90% of them present only once.

The TCR sequence derives from a person aged 18-60 years who received the Ad26.COV2.S COVID-19 vaccine or a placebo. This sequence joins TRBV12-5 and TRBJ2-5; 11 nucleotides match TRBD1. The specimen was peripheral blood, collected in a trial of Ad26.COV2.S vaccine versus placebo. CDR3 sequence: CASAPGTGGMETQYF. CDR3 nucleotide sequence: TGTGCTAGTGCCCCGGGGACAGGGGGTATGGAGACCCAGTACTTC.